This T cell receptor (beta chain) emerged from a study of technical replicates of blood from a few donors. The length of the CDR3 is 16 residues. Germline loops: CDR1 SQVTM, CDR2 ANQGSEA. Trimming at V came to 4 bases and at J to 7 bases, leaving 13 bases not matched to a gene. Clones were sequenced by immunoSEQ multiplex PCR, and TCRdb holds only the in-frame ones, with some missing. Of around 76,000 clones detected, around nine tenths appear once; the ten largest clones hold approximately 0.3%. The receptor comes from a human donor in good health. The chain combines TRBV29-1 with TRBJ2-7; 13 nucleotides line up with TRBD2. The sequencing input was T cells isolated from PBMCs. CDR3 sequence reads: CSVVGLTSGRPWEQYF. CDR3 DNA sequence: TGCAGCGTTGTGGGTCTGACTAGCGGGAGGCCATGGGAGCAGTACTTC.